A single sample is the source of the 3 T cell receptor beta chains below, sequenced in a study of beta chain features in type 1 diabetes. Findings and limits, study-wide: Moderate but significant shortening of TCRB CDR3s was recorded in all four CD4+ subsets from Type 1 diabetes patients.

Expressed TCRB transcripts were sequenced after all isolated RNA was converted to cDNA. The repertoire was sequenced with immunoSEQ multiplex PCR; TCRdb's copy has only in-frame clones and lacks some. The sample shows around 240,000 clones, under 20% of them seen only once. These receptors' antigens are unknown. The sequencing input was naive CD4+ T cells from blood. These receptors were collected from a man aged 25-45 years with type 1 diabetes.

The J gene is TRBJ1-3, the V gene TRBV29-1; D not certain. Looked up from germline, CDR1 is SQVTM and CDR2 is ANQGSEA. CDR3 length equals 11 residues. V dropped 7 bases and J dropped 4 bases, with 8 bases sitting between them. CDR3 bases: TGCAGCGCCTCGTACGGAAACACCATATATTTT. Translating it yields CSASYGNTIYF. The whole variable domain, filled in from reference TRBV29-1 and TRBJ1-3, reads SAVISQKPSRDICQRGTSLTIQCQVDSQVTMMFWYRQQPGQSLTLIATANQGSEATYESGFVIDKFPISRPNLTFSTLTVSNMSPEDSSIYLCSASYGNTIYFGEGSWLTVV.

The table lists this clone with a few counts. The chain carries TRBV7-6 and TRBJ2-1; 7 nucleotides match TRBD2. This CDR3 region has 15 residues. Germline lookup yields CDR1 SGHVS and CDR2 FNYEAQ. With 4 bases clipped from V and 4 bases from J, the junction kept 7 bases outside the gene matches. For the CDR3, the DNA is TGTGCCAGCAGCTCCCCTAGCGGTTTTTACAATGAGCAGTTCTTC. It yields the protein CASSSPSGFYNEQFF.

The chain is built from TRBV7-9 and TRBJ2-3; D is ambiguous. Trimming shortened V by 7 bases and J by 6 bases, and 20 bases separated the two germline ends. The CDR3 runs 15 residues. Per germline, CDR1 SEHNR and CDR2 FQNEAQ (reference sequence). The CDR3 protein is CASTAYPPSSDTQYF. The CDR3 bases are TGTGCCAGCACCGCTTATCCCCCTAGTTCGGATACGCAGTATTTT.